Sequencing of this T cell receptor beta chain was carried out in a study of somatic mutations in cytotoxic T cells in rheumatoid arthritis. Overall study results and limits: CD8+ clonality rose with age in rheumatoid arthritis patients, not healthy controls. About an eighth of the roughly 65 patients had a largest CD8+ clone above 20% of CD8+ cells.

Comments on this clone: Its cognate antigen is unknown.

Produced via immunoSEQ multiplex PCR; TCRdb's table is partial and in-frame only. Counted here are roughly 9,400 clones, about 80% occurring once; the ten biggest clones make up roughly 34%. The germline V and J ends were trimmed by 4 bases and 6 bases, with 16 bases remaining between them. This CDR3 is 15 amino acids long. The germline V gene has CDR1 MDHEN and CDR2 SYDVKM. Each population, CD4+ and CD8+ cells, was isolated by positive magnetic bead selection and checked for purity by flow cytometry. The genes are TRBV28 and TRBJ2-1; maybe TRBD2 (6 bases). Input material: CD8+ T cells sorted from blood. This sequence originates from a woman aged 50 to 60 in good health. The CDR3 spells CASSSPGGEGNEQFF. In DNA form, the CDR3 reads TGTGCCAGCAGTTCCCCCGGGGGAGAAGGCAATGAGCAGTTCTTC.